This TCR beta chain was found in a study of T cell responses to AZD1222 COVID-19 vaccine. This CDR3 is 12 amino acids long. V lost 3 bases and J lost 3, with 3 bases in between. Germline V lookup: CDR1 LNHDA, CDR2 SQIVND (reference sequence). The data were produced by immunoSEQ multiplex PCR, yet TCRdb's version contains in-frame clones alone and is incomplete. The repertoire holds 170,000 or so clones, with around 90% as singletons. About this clone itself: Its specificity is not known.

Study-wide results and caveats: In a largely white British group with more females than males, clonal diversity was possibly underestimated. Reportedly, nearly half the spike-specific TCRs target unmutated variant regions. In all cases, repertoires were sampled only after the peak T cell response.

The chain links TRBV19 to TRBJ1-5; no firm D call. Material: peripheral blood, obtained 28 days after the second AZD1222 dose. The TCR comes from an adult who received the AZD1222 COVID-19 vaccine. The CDR3 loop is CASSINNQPQHF. For the CDR3, the DNA is TGTGCCAGTAGTATTAACAATCAGCCCCAGCATTTT.